What follows is one TCR beta chain and its context. Per the original methods: Reference gene primers were amplified, and this amplification served to estimate nucleated cell counts. Method: immunoSEQ multiplex PCR; TCRdb's copy keeps in-frame clones and lacks some. The D gene and trimming were derived from the DNA, and the V and J assignments and clone size from that table. Of about 240,000 clones in the sample, approximately 78% were seen once. This specimen comes from a study of blood T cell repertoires in COVID-19. Study-wide background: The study drew acute and convalescent COVID-19 samples from the United States, Italy and Spain. T cells, B-cell-depleted T cells, or PBMCs supplied cDNA or gDNA.

With 3 bases clipped from V and 2 bases from J, the junction kept 3 bases outside the gene matches. Germline CDR1 is LNHDA and CDR2 is SQIVND (reference sequence). The CDR3 spans 15 residues. The sample taken for sequencing was peripheral blood. V is TRBV19 and J is TRBJ2-1, with TRBD1 matching over 8 bases. The source of this sequence is a woman aged 60-75 years with active or convalescent COVID-19. The DNA of the CDR3 is TGTGCCAGTAGTATCCAGGGGGCGACCTACAATGAGCAGTTCTTC. It is translated as CASSIQGATYNEQFF.